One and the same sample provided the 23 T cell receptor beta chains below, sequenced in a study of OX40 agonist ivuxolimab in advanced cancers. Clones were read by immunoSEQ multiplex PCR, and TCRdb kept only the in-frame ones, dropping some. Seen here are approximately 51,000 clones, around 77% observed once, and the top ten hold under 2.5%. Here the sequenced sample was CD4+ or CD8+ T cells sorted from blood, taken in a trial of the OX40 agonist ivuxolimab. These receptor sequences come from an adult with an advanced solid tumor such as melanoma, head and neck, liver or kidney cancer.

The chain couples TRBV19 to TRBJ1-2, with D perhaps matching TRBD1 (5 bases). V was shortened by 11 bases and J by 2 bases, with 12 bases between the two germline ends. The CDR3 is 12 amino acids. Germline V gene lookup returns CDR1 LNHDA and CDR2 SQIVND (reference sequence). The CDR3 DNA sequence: TGTGCCGGTCTCTCAGGGAACTATGGCTACACCTTC. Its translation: CAGLSGNYGYTF.

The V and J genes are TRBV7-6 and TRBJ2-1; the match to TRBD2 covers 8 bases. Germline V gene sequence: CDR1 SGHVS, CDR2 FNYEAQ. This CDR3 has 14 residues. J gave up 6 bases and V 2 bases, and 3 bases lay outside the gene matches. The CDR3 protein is CASSLTSGVNEQFF. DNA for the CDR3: TGTGCCAGCAGCTTAACTAGCGGAGTCAATGAGCAGTTCTTC.

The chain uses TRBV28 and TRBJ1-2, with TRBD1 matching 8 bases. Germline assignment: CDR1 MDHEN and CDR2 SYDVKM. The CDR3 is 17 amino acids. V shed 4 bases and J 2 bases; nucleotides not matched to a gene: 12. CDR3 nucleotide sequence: TGTGCCAGCAGTTCCCCTGGACAGGGAAGTAGAAACTATGGCTACACCTTC. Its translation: CASSSPGQGSRNYGYTF.

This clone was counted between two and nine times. CDR3: CASSPTPTAFGTSGYTGELFF. The DNA of the CDR3 is TGTGCCAGCAGCCCGACACCGACAGCTTTTGGGACTAGCGGATATACCGGGGAGCTGTTTTTT. This rearrangement joins TRBV4-2 to TRBJ2-2; TRBD2 agrees at 11 bases. Germline CDR1 and CDR2: LGHNA and YNFKEQ. Trimming removed 4 bases from V and 5 bases from J; junction bases left unmatched: 21. The CDR3 totals 21 residues.

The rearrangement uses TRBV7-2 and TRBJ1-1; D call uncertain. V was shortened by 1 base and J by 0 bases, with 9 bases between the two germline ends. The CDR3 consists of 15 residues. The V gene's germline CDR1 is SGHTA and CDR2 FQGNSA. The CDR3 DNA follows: TGTGCCAGCAGCTTAGTGGCCAAAATGAACACTGAAGCTTTCTTT. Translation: CASSLVAKMNTEAFF.

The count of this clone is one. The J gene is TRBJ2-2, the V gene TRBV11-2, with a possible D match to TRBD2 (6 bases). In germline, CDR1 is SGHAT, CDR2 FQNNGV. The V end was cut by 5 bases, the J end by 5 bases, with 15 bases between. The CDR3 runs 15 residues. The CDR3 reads CASSALRGSTGELFF. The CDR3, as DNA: TGTGCCAGCAGCGCCCTCCGGGGGTCAACCGGGGAGCTGTTTTTT.

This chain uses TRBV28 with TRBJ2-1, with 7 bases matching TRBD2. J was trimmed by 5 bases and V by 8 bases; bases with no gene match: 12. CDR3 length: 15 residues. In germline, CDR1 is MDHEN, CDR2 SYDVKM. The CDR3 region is CASRGGGSRHNEQFF. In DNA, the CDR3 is TGTGCCAGCCGCGGAGGCGGGAGTAGGCACAATGAGCAGTTCTTC.

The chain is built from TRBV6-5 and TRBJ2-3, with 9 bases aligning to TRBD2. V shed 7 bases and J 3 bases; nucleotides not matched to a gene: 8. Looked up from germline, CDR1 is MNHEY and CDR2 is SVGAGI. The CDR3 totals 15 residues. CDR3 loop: CASIWREGRTDTQYF. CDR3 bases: TGTGCCAGCATCTGGCGGGAGGGCCGTACAGATACGCAGTATTTT.

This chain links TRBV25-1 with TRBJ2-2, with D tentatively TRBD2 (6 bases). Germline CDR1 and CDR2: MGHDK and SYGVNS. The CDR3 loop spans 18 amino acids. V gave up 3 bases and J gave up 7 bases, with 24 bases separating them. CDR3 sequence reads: CASSEVLALQGYDGELFF. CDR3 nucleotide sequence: TGTGCCAGCAGTGAGGTACTAGCCCTCCAAGGATATGACGGGGAGCTGTTTTTT.

Here the CDR3 reads CASSPGGPRAEAFF. The CDR3 DNA is TGTGCCAGCAGCCCTGGGGGCCCTAGAGCTGAAGCTTTCTTT. The chain has TRBV5-4 and TRBJ1-1, with D perhaps TRBD1 (6 bases). Germline V gives CDR1 SGHNT, CDR2 YYREEE (reference sequence). The length of the CDR3 is 14 residues. The V end was cut by 4 bases, the J end by 6 bases, with 16 bases between.

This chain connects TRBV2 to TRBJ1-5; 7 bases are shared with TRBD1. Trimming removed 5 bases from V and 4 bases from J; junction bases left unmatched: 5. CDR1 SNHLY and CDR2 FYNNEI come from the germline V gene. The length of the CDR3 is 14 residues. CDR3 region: CASSRDSVNQPQHF. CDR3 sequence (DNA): TGTGCCAGCAGTCGGGACAGCGTAAATCAGCCCCAGCATTTT.

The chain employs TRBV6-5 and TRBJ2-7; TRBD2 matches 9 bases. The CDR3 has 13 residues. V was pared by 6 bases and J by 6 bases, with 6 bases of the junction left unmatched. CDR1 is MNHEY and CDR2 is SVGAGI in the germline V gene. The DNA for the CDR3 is TGTGCCAGCAGCTCCGGGACTAGCACCGAGCAGTACTTC. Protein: CASSSGTSTEQYF.

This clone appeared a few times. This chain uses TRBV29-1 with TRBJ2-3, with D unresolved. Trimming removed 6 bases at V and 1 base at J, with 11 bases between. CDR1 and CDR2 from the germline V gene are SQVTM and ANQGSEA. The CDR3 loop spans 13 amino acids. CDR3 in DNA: TGCAGCGTAGGACGGCGAGGCACAGATACGCAGTATTTT. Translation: CSVGRRGTDTQYF.

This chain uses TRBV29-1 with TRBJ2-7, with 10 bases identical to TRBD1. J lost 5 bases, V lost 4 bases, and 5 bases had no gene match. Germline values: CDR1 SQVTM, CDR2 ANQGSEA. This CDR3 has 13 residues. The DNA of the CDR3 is TGCAGCGTTGGGGACAGGGGCAAAGACGAGCAGTACTTC. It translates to CSVGDRGKDEQYF.

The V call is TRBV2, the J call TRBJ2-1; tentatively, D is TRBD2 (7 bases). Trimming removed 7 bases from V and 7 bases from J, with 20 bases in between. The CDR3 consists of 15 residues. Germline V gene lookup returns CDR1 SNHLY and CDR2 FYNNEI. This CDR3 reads CASNREGRVGNEQFF. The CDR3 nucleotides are TGTGCCAGCAACAGGGAGGGCAGGGTAGGGAATGAGCAGTTCTTC.

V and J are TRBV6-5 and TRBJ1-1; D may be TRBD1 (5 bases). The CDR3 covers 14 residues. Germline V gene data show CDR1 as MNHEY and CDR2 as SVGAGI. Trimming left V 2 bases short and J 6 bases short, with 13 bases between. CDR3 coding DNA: TGTGCCAGCAGTTACCATATGGGGGGTGCTGAAGCTTTCTTT. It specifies CASSYHMGGAEAFF.

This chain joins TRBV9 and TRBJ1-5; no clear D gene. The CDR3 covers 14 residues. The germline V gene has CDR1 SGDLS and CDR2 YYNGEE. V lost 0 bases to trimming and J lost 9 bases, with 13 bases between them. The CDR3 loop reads CASSVEPGVAPQHF. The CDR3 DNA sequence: TGTGCCAGCAGCGTAGAACCCGGGGTCGCGCCCCAGCATTTT.

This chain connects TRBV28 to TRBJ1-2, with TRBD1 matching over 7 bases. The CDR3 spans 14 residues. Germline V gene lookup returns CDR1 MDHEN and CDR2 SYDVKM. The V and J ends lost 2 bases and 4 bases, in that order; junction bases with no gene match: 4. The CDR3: CASSLDRDSYGYTF. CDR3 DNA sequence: TGTGCCAGCAGTTTAGACAGGGATTCCTATGGCTACACCTTC.

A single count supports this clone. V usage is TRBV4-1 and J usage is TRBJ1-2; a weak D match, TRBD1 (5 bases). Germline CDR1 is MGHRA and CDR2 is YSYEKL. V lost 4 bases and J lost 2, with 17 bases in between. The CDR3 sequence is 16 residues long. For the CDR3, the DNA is TGCGCCAGCAGCCTCAACATCCCGGGGACCAACTATGGCTACACCTTC. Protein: CASSLNIPGTNYGYTF.

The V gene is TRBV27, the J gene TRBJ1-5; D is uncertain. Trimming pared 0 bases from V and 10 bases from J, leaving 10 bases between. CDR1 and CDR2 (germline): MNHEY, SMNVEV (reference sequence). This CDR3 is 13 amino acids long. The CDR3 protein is CASSLSPPFPQHF. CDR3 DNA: TGTGCCAGCAGTTTATCACCCCCGTTCCCCCAGCATTTT.

The CDR3 bases are TGCGCCAGCAGCCAAACCGAAGTTACATCCTCTGGGGCCAACGTCCTGACTTTC. Translating gives CASSQTEVTSSGANVLTF. The J gene is TRBJ2-6, the V gene TRBV4-1; D not resolved. This CDR3 contains 18 residues. CDR1 is MGHRA, CDR2 YSYEKL, per germline. V dropped 2 bases and J dropped 0 bases, with 14 bases sitting between them.

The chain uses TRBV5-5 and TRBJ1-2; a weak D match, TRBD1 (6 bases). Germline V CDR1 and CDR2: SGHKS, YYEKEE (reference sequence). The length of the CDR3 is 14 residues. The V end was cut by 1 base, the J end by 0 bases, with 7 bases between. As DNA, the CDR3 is TGTGCCAGCAGCTTGACAGGGACTAACTATGGCTACACCTTC. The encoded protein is CASSLTGTNYGYTF.

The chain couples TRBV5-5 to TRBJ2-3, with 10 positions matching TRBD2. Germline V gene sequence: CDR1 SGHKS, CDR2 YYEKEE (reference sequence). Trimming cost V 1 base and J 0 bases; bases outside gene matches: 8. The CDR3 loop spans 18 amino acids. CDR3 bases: TGTGCCAGCAGCTTGAGAGCGGGAGGGGCGGCTAGCACAGATACGCAGTATTTT. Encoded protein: CASSLRAGGAASTDTQYF.